The 28 T cell receptor beta chains presented below share a single source sample, sequenced in a study of T cells in Graves' hyperthyroidism and ophthalmopathy. From RNA transcripts, TCR beta CDR3 regions were amplified. Researchers ran a first-round RT-PCR on the TCR CDR3 using the HTBI primer set. TCRdb reprocessed the multiplex PCR reads with MiXCR, giving one entry per CDR3 protein. Counted here are more than 500,000 distinct CDR3 sequences, 12% to 15% occurring once; the ten biggest clones make up approximately 15%. What was sequenced was blood. These receptors originate from a woman aged 40 to 49 with Graves' hyperthyroidism.

This clonotype has just a few counts. V is TRBV19 and J is TRBJ2-1; 7 bases fit TRBD1. The CDR3 spans 15 residues. CDR1 is LNHDA, CDR2 SQIVND, per germline (reference sequence). The ends lost 4 bases at V and 4 bases at J; junction bases unmatched: 7. The CDR3 protein is CASSNLGQIYNEQFF. The DNA of the CDR3 is TGTGCCAGTAGTAATCTGGGACAGATATACAATGAGCAGTTCTTC.

This clonotype was counted only a few times. The rearrangement joins TRBV25-1 to TRBJ2-3, with 8 bases matching TRBD2. With 6 bases clipped from V and 0 bases from J, the junction kept 8 bases outside the gene matches. Looked up from germline, CDR1 is MGHDK and CDR2 is SYGVNS. The CDR3 is made up of 16 amino acids. The CDR3 reads CASSRSGTASTDTQYF. Written as DNA, the CDR3 is TGTGCCAGCAGCCGTAGCGGGACGGCTAGCACAGATACGCAGTATTTT.

The V and J genes are TRBV10-3 and TRBJ1-5, with D unresolved. Trimming left V 10 bases short and J 0 bases short, with 10 bases between. Looked up from germline, CDR1 is ENHRY and CDR2 is SYGVKD. CDR3 length: 13 amino acids. CDR3 sequence: CANRPDSNQPQHF. CDR3 DNA sequence: TGTGCCAACCGACCTGATAGCAATCAGCCCCAGCATTTT.

This clonotype was found a few times. V gene TRBV20-1 combines with J gene TRBJ2-1, with 11 bases matching TRBD2. The CDR3 loop spans 17 amino acids. The V and J ends lost 1 base and 9 bases, in that order; junction bases with no gene match: 14. Per the germline V gene, CDR1 is DFQATT and CDR2 is SNEGSKA (reference sequence). The chain's CDR3 is CSARASRTSGSPSEQFF. Written as DNA, the CDR3 is TGCAGTGCTAGAGCCTCCCGAACTAGCGGGAGTCCCAGTGAGCAGTTCTTC.

Comments on this clonotype: This could be a read error, since a much larger clone is one nucleotide away. The chain joins TRBV7-9 to TRBJ2-2; 10 bases map to TRBD1. CDR1 is SEHNR and CDR2 is FQNEAQ in the germline V gene (reference sequence). This CDR3 comprises 14 residues. The trim removed 4 bases at V and 6 bases at J, leaving 2 bases unmatched. The CDR3 sequence: CASSSGQGSGELFF. The CDR3 region has the DNA TGTGCCAGCAGCTCGGGACAGGGGTCCGGGGAGCTGTTTTTT.

In this sample, this clonotype turned up many times. The chain uses TRBV2 and TRBJ1-2, with a weak D call TRBD1 (5 bases). The CDR3 has 12 residues. Per the germline V gene, CDR1 is SNHLY and CDR2 is FYNNEI. V lost 6 bases to trimming and J lost 5 bases, with 10 bases between them. The CDR3 nucleotides are TGTGCCAGCAGGCAGGGAGGTTATGGCTACACCTTC. Protein sequence: CASRQGGYGYTF.

This clonotype showed up many times. The chain couples TRBV20-1 to TRBJ2-5, with D perhaps given as TRBD1 or TRBD2 (5 bases each). Germline values: CDR1 DFQATT, CDR2 SNEGSKA (reference sequence). V gave up 7 bases and J gave up 3 bases, with 12 bases separating them. The CDR3 spans 12 residues. CDR3 residues: CSGYGTEETQYF. DNA of the CDR3: TGCAGTGGTTACGGGACCGAAGAGACCCAGTACTTC.

The chain employs TRBV20-1 and TRBJ2-1; 13 nucleotides line up with TRBD2. After removal of 5 bases from V and 1 base from J, the junction contained 2 bases not matched to a gene. Germline V gene lookup returns CDR1 DFQATT and CDR2 SNEGSKA (reference sequence). This CDR3 is 15 amino acids long. The chain's CDR3 is CSAVGLAGSYNEQFF. The DNA for the CDR3 is TGCAGTGCTGTGGGACTAGCGGGGTCCTACAATGAGCAGTTCTTC.

The rearrangement links TRBV6-1 to TRBJ1-1; 8 bases align to TRBD1. The CDR3 extends over 14 amino acids. Trimming removed 6 bases from V and 4 bases from J; junction bases left unmatched: 7. Germline V gene data show CDR1 as MNHNS and CDR2 as SASEGT. DNA for the CDR3: TGTGCCAGCAGACTCAGACAGGGGACCACTGAAGCTTTCTTT. Encoded protein: CASRLRQGTTEAFF.

This clonotype was counted many times. The gene calls are TRBV20-1 and TRBJ2-3, with 9 bases matching TRBD2. V dropped 5 bases and J dropped 2; count of bases not matched to a gene: 8. This CDR3 is built from 15 residues. Germline CDR1 and CDR2: DFQATT and SNEGSKA (reference sequence). The CDR3 DNA is TGCAGTGCTGAGGGTCTAGCGGGATTCACAGATACGCAGTATTTT. Translation gives CSAEGLAGFTDTQYF.

This clonotype was counted only a few times. CDR3 DNA sequence: TGTGCCGCCCGACCGGATAGCGGTACGAACACCGGGGAGCTGTTTTTT. It yields the protein CAARPDSGTNTGELFF. V is TRBV6-2 or TRBV6-3 and J is TRBJ2-2; TRBD2 is a possible D gene (6 bases). CDR3 length: 16 residues. Trimming took 11 bases from V and 0 from J, leaving 19 bases between them. CDR1 and CDR2 (germline): MNHEY, SVGEGT.

This clonotype was observed at least ten times. For the CDR3, the DNA is TGTGCCAGCAGTTTAAGTTTTTCGGTATTTTTCCACGAGCAGTACTTC. Amino acid sequence: CASSLSFSVFFHEQYF. The rearrangement links TRBV28 to TRBJ2-7; D unclear. Germline V gene lookup returns CDR1 MDHEN and CDR2 SYDVKM. This CDR3 is built from 16 residues. The V and J ends lost 2 bases and 5 bases respectively, with 19 bases between them.

This clonotype was seen only a few times. V is TRBV20-1 and J is TRBJ1-5; 8 nucleotides line up with TRBD1. The germline CDR1 and CDR2 sequences are DFQATT and SNEGSKA (reference sequence). This CDR3 has 14 amino acids. Trimming at V came to 4 bases and at J to 0 bases, leaving 2 bases not matched to a gene. The CDR3 region is CSAIQGVSNQPQHF. CDR3 nucleotide sequence: TGCAGTGCTATACAGGGGGTTAGCAATCAGCCCCAGCATTTT.

This clonotype was counted at least ten times. The chain is built from TRBV7-9 and TRBJ2-6; 10 nucleotides line up with TRBD2. J gave up 0 bases and V 4 bases, and 9 bases lay outside the gene matches. The germline CDR1 and CDR2 sequences are SEHNR and FQNEAQ (reference sequence). The CDR3 totals 19 residues. The CDR3 region is CASSSLKEREGSGANVLTF. The CDR3 DNA reads as TGTGCCAGCAGCTCCTTAAAAGAGCGGGAGGGCTCTGGGGCCAACGTCCTGACTTTC.

This clonotype was observed at least ten times. The rearrangement uses TRBV7-3 and TRBJ2-1; 9 positions agree with TRBD2. Losses at the gene ends were 1 base for V and 4 bases for J; bases not matched to a gene: 2. CDR3 length: 15 amino acids. The germline V gene has CDR1 SGHTA and CDR2 FQGTGA. CDR3 DNA sequence: TGTGCCAGCAGCTTAAACAGCGGGGGGTACAATGAGCAGTTCTTC. Translated: CASSLNSGGYNEQFF. Variable domain in full (rest from reference TRBV7-3 and TRBJ2-1): GAGVSQTPSNKVTEKGKYVELRCDPISGHTALYWYRQSLGQGPEFLIYFQGTGAADDSGLPNDRFFAVRPEGSVSTLKIQRTERGDSAVYLCASSLNSGGYNEQFFGPGTRLTVL.

V usage is TRBV11-2 and J usage is TRBJ2-5; D may correspond to TRBD1 or TRBD2 (6 bases each). Between the trimmed V and J ends, which lost 3 bases and 8 bases, there was a span of 13 bases. This CDR3 has 13 amino acids. Germline loops: CDR1 SGHAT, CDR2 FQNNGV. CDR3 coding DNA: TGTGCCAGCAGCTTTGGGGGGCCCAGTACCCAGTACTTC. Translated, it gives CASSFGGPSTQYF.

Ten or more counts support this clonotype. J is TRBJ1-1 and V is TRBV10-1; TRBD1 matches 8 bases. This CDR3 has 15 residues. V shed 5 bases and J 1 base; nucleotides not matched to a gene: 6. In germline, CDR1 is WNHNN, CDR2 SYGVQD (reference sequence). The CDR3 DNA reads as TGCGCCAGCAGTCCCGGGACAGGTAGGAACACTGAAGCTTTCTTT. This translates into CASSPGTGRNTEAFF.

This clonotype was counted a few times. The V call is TRBV6-1, the J call TRBJ1-1, with D possibly matching TRBD1 (5 bases). Germline CDR1 reads MNHNS; CDR2 reads SASEGT. Between the trimmed V and J ends, which lost 6 bases and 0 bases, there was a span of 8 bases. The CDR3 sequence is 13 residues long. CDR3 in amino acids: CASRTTVNTEAFF. CDR3 sequence (DNA): TGTGCCAGCAGAACGACAGTGAACACTGAAGCTTTCTTT.

In this sample, this clonotype turned up many times. The rearrangement links TRBV28 to TRBJ1-1; no clear D. The CDR3 is 14 amino acids. Looked up from germline, CDR1 is MDHEN and CDR2 is SYDVKM. V was shortened by 3 bases and J by 1 base, with 9 bases between the two germline ends. CDR3 residues: CASSLEKRNTEAFF. The DNA of the CDR3 is TGTGCCAGCAGTTTGGAGAAGAGGAACACTGAAGCTTTCTTT. Full variable domain (missing parts from reference TRBV28 and TRBJ1-1): DVKVTQSSRYLVKRTGEKVFLECVQDMDHENMFWYRQDPGLGLRLIYFSYDVKMKEKGDIPEGYSVSREKKERFSLILESASTNQTSMYLCASSLEKRNTEAFFGQGTRLTVV.

The table lists this clonotype with many counts. The V and J genes are TRBV24-1 and TRBJ2-5, with 9 bases fitting TRBD1. CDR1 KGHDR and CDR2 SFDVKD come from the germline V gene. The V and J ends lost 0 bases and 2 bases, in that order; junction bases with no gene match: 6. The CDR3 sequence is 17 residues long. The CDR3: CATSDLSGTGNQETQYF. CDR3 DNA: TGTGCCACCAGTGATTTGTCCGGGACAGGGAATCAAGAGACCCAGTACTTC.

The chain recombines TRBV30 with TRBJ2-3; D remains ambiguous. Germline V lookup: CDR1 GTSNPN, CDR2 SVGIG (reference sequence). The CDR3 spans 11 residues. Trimming removed 4 bases at V and 8 bases at J, with 10 bases between. This CDR3 is CAWTQPGTQYF. CDR3 coding DNA: TGTGCCTGGACACAGCCGGGTACGCAGTATTTT.

V usage is TRBV5-4 and J usage is TRBJ2-7; 11 bases match TRBD2. This CDR3 contains 16 residues. Germline trimming cut 3 bases from V and 7 bases from J; bases unmatched to any gene: 12. From germline, CDR1 is SGHNT and CDR2 YYREEE (reference sequence). CDR3 sequence: CASSSKLAGALLEQYF. The CDR3 region has the DNA TGTGCCAGCAGCTCGAAACTAGCGGGAGCCCTCTTGGAGCAGTACTTC.

V is TRBV2 and J is TRBJ1-4, with TRBD1 as a possible D gene (6 bases). CDR1 and CDR2 (germline): SNHLY, FYNNEI. V dropped 6 bases and J dropped 6 bases, with 14 bases sitting between them. The CDR3 has 14 amino acids. The CDR3 loop reads CASSLQGSYEKLFF. The CDR3 coding sequence is TGTGCCAGCAGCTTACAGGGATCTTATGAAAAACTGTTTTTT.

J is TRBJ1-1 and V is TRBV19; 9 bases are a match to TRBD1. V shed 6 bases and J 1 base; nucleotides not matched to a gene: 9. The CDR3 is 16 residues long. In germline, CDR1 is LNHDA, CDR2 SQIVND (reference sequence). This CDR3 reads CASRYRDRVTNTEAFF. The CDR3 DNA sequence: TGTGCCAGTAGGTACCGGGACAGGGTGACGAACACTGAAGCTTTCTTT.

The chain links TRBV3-1 to TRBJ1-1; D remains unclear. CDR3 size: 13 residues. CDR1 LGHDT and CDR2 YNNKEL come from the germline V gene (reference sequence). Trimming took off 1 base at V and 5 bases at J, with 8 bases between the two ends. The CDR3 loop reads CASSQGSWTEAFF. CDR3 DNA: TGTGCCAGCAGCCAAGGAAGTTGGACTGAAGCTTTCTTT.

This clonotype was counted many times. The chain joins TRBV28 to TRBJ2-1, with 9 bases fitting TRBD2. Germline assignment: CDR1 MDHEN and CDR2 SYDVKM. The CDR3 is 21 residues long. The V segment lost 6 bases and the J segment 0 bases; nucleotides outside the gene matches: 21. DNA of the CDR3: TGTGCCAGCAGACTTGGTTTTGGGACTAGCCCTACCGGGGGCTCCTACAATGAGCAGTTCTTC. It translates to CASRLGFGTSPTGGSYNEQFF.

This clonotype was detected ten times or more. The chain combines TRBV6-1 with TRBJ2-7, with TRBD2 identical over 10 bases. J lost 5 bases, V lost 7 bases, and 2 bases had no gene match. The CDR3 runs to 12 residues. In germline, CDR1 is MNHNS, CDR2 SASEGT. In nucleotides, the CDR3 is TGTGCCAGCACAGCGGGAGGGGACGAGCAGTACTTC. Translated, it gives CASTAGGDEQYF.

This clonotype was counted many times. The chain couples TRBV30 to TRBJ1-1; 7 bases match TRBD1. The CDR3 has 12 residues. Germline values: CDR1 GTSNPN, CDR2 SVGIG (reference sequence). With V trimmed by 4 bases and J by 3 bases, 2 bases remained unmatched. CDR3 nucleotides: TGTGCCTGGACAGGGGGTGACACTGAAGCTTTCTTT. This encodes CAWTGGDTEAFF.